Listed here are 10 T cell receptor beta chains from one sample, sequenced in a study of cytomegalovirus exposure and HLA in healthy donors. Use of 60 Vbeta and 13 Jbeta primers characterized the PCR. This table comes from immunoSEQ multiplex PCR, and its TCRdb copy is limited to in-frame clones, with some not included. This table holds roughly 190,000 clones. The sample comprised PBMCs. All receptors come from a woman under 30 in good health and CMV-seropositive.

The chain carries TRBV5-1 and TRBJ1-1; no firm D call. Trimming removed 0 bases from V and 1 base from J, with 4 bases in between. This CDR3 region has 13 residues. Germline V CDR1 and CDR2: SGHRS, YFSETQ. The CDR3 sequence is CASSLEQNTEAFF. In DNA, the CDR3 is TGCGCCAGCAGCTTGGAACAGAACACTGAAGCTTTCTTT.

The V call is TRBV5-1, the J call TRBJ1-1; D may be TRBD1 (6 bases). The V end was cut by 4 bases, the J end by 2 bases, with 12 bases between. Germline CDR1 is SGHRS and CDR2 is YFSETQ. The CDR3 runs to 14 residues. The CDR3 protein is CASSLRGGNTEAFF. CDR3 nucleotides: TGCGCCAGCAGCCTAAGGGGGGGTAACACTGAAGCTTTCTTT. The whole variable domain, filled in from reference TRBV5-1 and TRBJ1-1, reads KAGVTQTPRYLIKTRGQQVTLSCSPISGHRSVSWYQQTPGQGLQFLFEYFSETQRNKGNFPGRFSGRQFSNSRSEMNVSTLELGDSALYLCASSLRGGNTEAFFGQGTRLTVV.

The CDR3 here is CASSFGLQGSGNSPLHF. The CDR3 nucleotides read TGTGCCAGCAGTTTTGGGTTACAGGGCTCGGGAAATTCACCCCTCCACTTT. The V call is TRBV27, the J call TRBJ1-6, with D perhaps matching TRBD1 (6 bases). The V end lost 3 bases, the J end lost 7 bases, and 19 bases lay between the germline ends. Per the germline V gene, CDR1 is MNHEY and CDR2 is SMNVEV (reference sequence). The CDR3 is 17 amino acids.

The chain is built from TRBV7-3 and TRBJ2-2, with D perhaps TRBD1 (7 bases). V shed 5 bases and J shed 1 base, with 17 bases lying between them. CDR3 length equals 17 residues. Germline V CDR1 and CDR2: SGHTA, FQGTGA. CDR3 bases: TGTGCCAGCAGCCCACGCGGAGGGGGCGAGAACACCGGGGAGCTGTTTTTT. It is translated as CASSPRGGGENTGELFF.

The V gene is TRBV5-6, the J gene TRBJ1-6; D is uncertain. In germline, CDR1 is SGHDT, CDR2 YYEEEE. The CDR3 extends over 13 amino acids. Trimming stripped 0 bases from V and 8 bases from J, with 6 bases between. The DNA of the CDR3 is TGTGCCAGCAGCTTGGACATTTATTCACCCCTCCACTTT. This sequence encodes CASSLDIYSPLHF.

The chain uses TRBV18 and TRBJ1-2; tentatively, D is TRBD1 (6 bases). Germline-derived CDR1 and CDR2 are KGHSH and LQKENI. The V end was cut by 3 bases, the J end by 4 bases, with 18 bases between. The CDR3 spans 16 residues. CDR3 residues: CASSPYDRSPTYGYTF. The CDR3 DNA reads as TGTGCCAGCTCACCCTATGACAGGTCCCCCACCTATGGCTACACCTTC.

V and J are TRBV30 and TRBJ2-7; D unresolved. V lost 0 bases to trimming and J lost 0 bases, with 9 bases between them. Germline CDR1 and CDR2: GTSNPN and SVGIG (reference sequence). The CDR3 spans 14 residues. DNA of the CDR3: TGTGCCTGGAGTGTACGAGGTACCTCCTACGAGCAGTACTTC. This gives the protein CAWSVRGTSYEQYF. The full variable domain, rest sourced from reference TRBV30 and TRBJ2-7, is SQTIHQWPATLVQPVGSPLSLECTVEGTSNPNLYWYRQAAGRGLQLLFYSVGIGQISSEVPQNLSASRPQDRQFILSSKKLLLSDSGFYLCAWSVRGTSYEQYFGPGTRLTVT.

V and J are TRBV25-1 and TRBJ2-2; TRBD2 agrees at 14 bases. This CDR3 contains 14 residues. The V segment lost 6 bases and the J segment 11 bases; nucleotides outside the gene matches: 5. Germline lookup yields CDR1 MGHDK and CDR2 SYGVNS. The CDR3 spells CASRGLAGVEELFF. CDR3 sequence (DNA): TGTGCCAGCAGGGGACTAGCGGGAGTAGAAGAGCTGTTTTTT.

The V gene is TRBV18, the J gene TRBJ2-3, with D uncertain. Trimming shortened V by 6 bases and J by 0 bases, and 13 bases separated the two germline ends. The CDR3 is 15 amino acids. The germline V gene has CDR1 KGHSH and CDR2 LQKENI. The CDR3 sequence is CASSITSDSTDTQYF. CDR3 nucleotides: TGTGCCAGCTCTATAACCAGCGACAGCACAGATACGCAGTATTTT.

The V and J genes are TRBV6-1 and TRBJ2-5; tentative D call: TRBD2 (6 bases). Between the trimmed V and J ends, which lost 0 bases and 5 bases, there was a span of 16 bases. The germline CDR1 and CDR2 sequences are MNHNS and SASEGT. This CDR3 is 16 amino acids long. CDR3 in DNA: TGTGCCAGCAGTGAAGCCGGACGGGGGAGAATTGAGACCCAGTACTTC. Amino acid sequence: CASSEAGRGRIETQYF.